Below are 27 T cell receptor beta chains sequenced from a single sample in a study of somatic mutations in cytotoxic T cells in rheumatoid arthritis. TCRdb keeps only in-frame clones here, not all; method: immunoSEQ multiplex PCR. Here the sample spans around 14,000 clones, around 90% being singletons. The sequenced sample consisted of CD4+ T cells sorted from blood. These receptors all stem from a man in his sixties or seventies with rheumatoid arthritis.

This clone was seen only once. CDR3 residues: CASSPSGRWTGELFF. For the CDR3, the DNA is TGTGCCAGCAGCCCCAGCGGGAGGTGGACCGGGGAGCTGTTTTTT. This chain joins TRBV5-4 and TRBJ2-2, with 9 bases matching TRBD2. The V and J ends lost 4 bases and 5 bases, in that order; junction bases with no gene match: 6. Germline CDR1 SGHNT, CDR2 YYREEE (reference sequence). CDR3 length: 15 residues.

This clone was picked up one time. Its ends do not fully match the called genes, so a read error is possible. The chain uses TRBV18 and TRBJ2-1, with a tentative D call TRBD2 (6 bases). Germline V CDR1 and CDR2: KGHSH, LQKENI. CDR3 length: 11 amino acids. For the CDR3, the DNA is TGTGCCAACTCACCGGGACTTAAGCAGTTCTTC. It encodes CANSPGLKQFF.

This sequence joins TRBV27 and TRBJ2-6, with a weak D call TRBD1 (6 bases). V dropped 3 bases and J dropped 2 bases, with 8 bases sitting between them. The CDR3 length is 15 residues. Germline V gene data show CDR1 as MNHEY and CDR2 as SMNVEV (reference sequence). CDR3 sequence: CASSFWGPGANVLTF. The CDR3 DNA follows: TGTGCCAGCAGTTTTTGGGGGCCTGGGGCCAACGTCCTGACTTTC.

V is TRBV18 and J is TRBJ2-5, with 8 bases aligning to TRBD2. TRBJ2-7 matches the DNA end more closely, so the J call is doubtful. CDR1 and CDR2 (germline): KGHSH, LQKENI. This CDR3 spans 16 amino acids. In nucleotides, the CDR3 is TGTGCCAGCTCCCCTCCGTCGGGGGGGCTTTCCTACGAGCAGTACTTC. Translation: CASSPPSGGLSYEQYF.

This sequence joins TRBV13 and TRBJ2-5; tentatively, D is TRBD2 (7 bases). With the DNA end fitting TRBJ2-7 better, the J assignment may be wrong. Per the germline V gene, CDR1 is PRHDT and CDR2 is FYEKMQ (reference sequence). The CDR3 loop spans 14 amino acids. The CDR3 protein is CASSLVGGAGEQYF. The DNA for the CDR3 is TGTGCCAGCAGCCTGGTTGGGGGGGCCGGCGAGCAGTACTTC.

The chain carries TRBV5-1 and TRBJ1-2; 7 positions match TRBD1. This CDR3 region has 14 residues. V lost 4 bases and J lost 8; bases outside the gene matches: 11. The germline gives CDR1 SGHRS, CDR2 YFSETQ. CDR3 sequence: CASSRHRGLGGYTF. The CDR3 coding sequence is TGCGCCAGCAGCCGTCACAGGGGCCTGGGGGGCTACACCTTC.

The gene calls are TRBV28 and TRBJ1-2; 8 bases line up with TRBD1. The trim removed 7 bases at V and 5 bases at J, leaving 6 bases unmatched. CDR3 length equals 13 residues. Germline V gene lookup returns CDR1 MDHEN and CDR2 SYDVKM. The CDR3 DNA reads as TGTGCCAGCAATGGTCGGGACAGGTATGGCTACACCTTC. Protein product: CASNGRDRYGYTF.

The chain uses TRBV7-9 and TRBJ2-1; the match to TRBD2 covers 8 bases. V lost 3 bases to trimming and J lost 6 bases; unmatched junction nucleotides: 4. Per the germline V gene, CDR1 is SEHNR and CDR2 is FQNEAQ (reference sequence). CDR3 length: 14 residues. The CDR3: CASSFTGTSNEQFF. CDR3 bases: TGTGCCAGCAGCTTTACCGGGACTAGCAATGAGCAGTTCTTC. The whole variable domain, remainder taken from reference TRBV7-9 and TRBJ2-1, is DTGVSQNPRHKITKRGQNVTFRCDPISEHNRLYWYRQTLGQGPEFLTYFQNEAQLEKSRLLSDRFSAERPKGSFSTLEIQRTEQGDSAMYLCASSFTGTSNEQFFGPGTRLTVL.

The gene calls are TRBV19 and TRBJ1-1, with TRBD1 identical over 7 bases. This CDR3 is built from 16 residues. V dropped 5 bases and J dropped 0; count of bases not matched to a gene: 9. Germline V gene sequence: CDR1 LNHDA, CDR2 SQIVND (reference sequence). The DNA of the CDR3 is TGTGCCAGTAGTCCGACAGGGAGTTCGATGAACACTGAAGCTTTCTTT. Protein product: CASSPTGSSMNTEAFF.

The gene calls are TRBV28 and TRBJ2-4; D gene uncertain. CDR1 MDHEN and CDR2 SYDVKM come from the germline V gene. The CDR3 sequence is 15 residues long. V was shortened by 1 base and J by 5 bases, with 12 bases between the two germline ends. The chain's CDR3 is CASSLSGFTQNIQYF. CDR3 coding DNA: TGTGCCAGCAGTTTATCCGGGTTCACCCAAAACATTCAGTACTTC. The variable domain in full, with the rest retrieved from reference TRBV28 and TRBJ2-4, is DVKVTQSSRYLVKRTGEKVFLECVQDMDHENMFWYRQDPGLGLRLIYFSYDVKMKEKGDIPEGYSVSREKKERFSLILESASTNQTSMYLCASSLSGFTQNIQYFGAGTRLSVL.

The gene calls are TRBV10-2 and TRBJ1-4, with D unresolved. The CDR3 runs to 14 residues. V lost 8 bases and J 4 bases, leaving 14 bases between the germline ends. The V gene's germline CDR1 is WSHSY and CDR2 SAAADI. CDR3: CASRATSGNEKLFF. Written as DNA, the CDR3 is TGCGCCAGCCGAGCCACATCGGGTAATGAAAAACTGTTTTTT.

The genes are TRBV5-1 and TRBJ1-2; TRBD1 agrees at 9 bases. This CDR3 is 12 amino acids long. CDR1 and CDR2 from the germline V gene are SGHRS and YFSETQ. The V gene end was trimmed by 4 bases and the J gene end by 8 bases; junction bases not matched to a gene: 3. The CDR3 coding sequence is TGCGCCAGCAGCCCGGGACAGGGCGGCTACACCTTC. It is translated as CASSPGQGGYTF. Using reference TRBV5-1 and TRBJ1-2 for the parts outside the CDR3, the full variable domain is KAGVTQTPRYLIKTRGQQVTLSCSPISGHRSVSWYQQTPGQGLQFLFEYFSETQRNKGNFPGRFSGRQFSNSRSEMNVSTLELGDSALYLCASSPGQGGYTFGSGTRLTVV.

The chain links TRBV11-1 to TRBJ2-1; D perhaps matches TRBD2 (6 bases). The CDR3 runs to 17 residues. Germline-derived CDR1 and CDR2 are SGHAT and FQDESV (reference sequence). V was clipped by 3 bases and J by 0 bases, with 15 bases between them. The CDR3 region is CASSFGGAGSSYNEQFF. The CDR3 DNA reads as TGTGCCAGCAGCTTCGGCGGGGCGGGGAGCTCCTACAATGAGCAGTTCTTC.

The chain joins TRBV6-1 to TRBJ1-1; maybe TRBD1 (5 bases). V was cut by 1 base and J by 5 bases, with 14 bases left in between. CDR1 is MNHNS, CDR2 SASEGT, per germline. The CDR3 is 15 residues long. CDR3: CASSEGGGWNTEAFF. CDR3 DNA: TGTGCCAGCAGTGAAGGGGGGGGGTGGAATACTGAAGCTTTCTTT.

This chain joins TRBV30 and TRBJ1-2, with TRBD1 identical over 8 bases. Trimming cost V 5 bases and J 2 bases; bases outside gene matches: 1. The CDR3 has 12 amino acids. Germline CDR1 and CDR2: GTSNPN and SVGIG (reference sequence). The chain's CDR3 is CAWGTGNYGYTF. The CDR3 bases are TGTGCCTGGGGGACAGGCAACTATGGCTACACCTTC.

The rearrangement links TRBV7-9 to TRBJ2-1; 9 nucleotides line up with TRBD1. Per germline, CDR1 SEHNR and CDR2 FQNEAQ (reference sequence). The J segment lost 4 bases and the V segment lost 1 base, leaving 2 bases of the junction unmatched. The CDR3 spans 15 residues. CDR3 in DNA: TGTGCCAGCAGCTTAGGTGGACAGGGGTACAATGAGCAGTTCTTC. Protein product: CASSLGGQGYNEQFF.

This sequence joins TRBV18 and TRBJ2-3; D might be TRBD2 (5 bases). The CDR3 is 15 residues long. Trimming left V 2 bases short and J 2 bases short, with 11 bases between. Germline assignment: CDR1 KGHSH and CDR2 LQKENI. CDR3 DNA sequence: TGTGCCAGCTCACCAGCGGAGGACTCCACAGATACGCAGTATTTT. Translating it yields CASSPAEDSTDTQYF. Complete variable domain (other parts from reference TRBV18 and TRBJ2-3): NAGVMQNPRHLVRRRGQEARLRCSPMKGHSHVYWYRQLPEEGLKFMVYLQKENIIDESGMPKERFSAEFPKEGPSILRIQQVVRGDSAAYFCASSPAEDSTDTQYFGPGTRLTVL.

CDR3 DNA sequence: TGCGCCAGCAAAACGGGTCTTCAGACAGATACGCAGTATTTT. Translating gives CASKTGLQTDTQYF. The gene calls are TRBV5-1 and TRBJ2-3, with D unclear. The V end was cut by 6 bases, the J end by 3 bases, with 14 bases between. This CDR3 is 14 amino acids long. Germline CDR1 and CDR2: SGHRS and YFSETQ.

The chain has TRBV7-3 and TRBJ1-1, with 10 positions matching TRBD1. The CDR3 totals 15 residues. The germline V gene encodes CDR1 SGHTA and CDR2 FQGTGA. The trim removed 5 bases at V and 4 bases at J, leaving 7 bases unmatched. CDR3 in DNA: TGTGCCAGCAGCCCCCGACAGGGGGCTCCCACTGAAGCTTTCTTT. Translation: CASSPRQGAPTEAFF.

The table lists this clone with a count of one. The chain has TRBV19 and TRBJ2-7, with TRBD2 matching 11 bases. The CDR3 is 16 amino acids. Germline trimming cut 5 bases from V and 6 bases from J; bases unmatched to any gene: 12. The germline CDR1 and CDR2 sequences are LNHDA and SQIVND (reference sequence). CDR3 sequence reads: CASSARASGGLGEQYF. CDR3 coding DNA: TGTGCCAGTAGTGCCCGGGCTAGCGGGGGGCTAGGCGAGCAGTACTTC.

This CDR3 is CAISAQGAGYGYTF. In DNA form, the CDR3 reads TGTGCCATCAGTGCACAGGGGGCCGGCTATGGCTACACCTTC. The chain joins TRBV10-3 to TRBJ1-2; 9 nucleotides match TRBD1. The germline V gene has CDR1 ENHRY and CDR2 SYGVKD. The CDR3 runs 14 residues. Trimming cost V 4 bases and J 4 bases; bases outside gene matches: 4.

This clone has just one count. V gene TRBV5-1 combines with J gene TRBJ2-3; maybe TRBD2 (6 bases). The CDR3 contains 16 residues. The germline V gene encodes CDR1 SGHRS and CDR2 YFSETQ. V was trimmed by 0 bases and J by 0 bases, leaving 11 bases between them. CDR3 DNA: TGCGCCAGCAGCTTGGGCCTAGCGCAGAGCACAGATACGCAGTATTTT. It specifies CASSLGLAQSTDTQYF.

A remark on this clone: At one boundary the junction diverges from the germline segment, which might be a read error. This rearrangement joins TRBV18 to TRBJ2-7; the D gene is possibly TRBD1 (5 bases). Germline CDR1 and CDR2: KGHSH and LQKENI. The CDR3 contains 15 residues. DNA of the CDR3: TGTGCCAGCCCACCCGGGCAGGGCATTGTCTACGAGCAGTACTTC. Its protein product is CASPPGQGIVYEQYF.

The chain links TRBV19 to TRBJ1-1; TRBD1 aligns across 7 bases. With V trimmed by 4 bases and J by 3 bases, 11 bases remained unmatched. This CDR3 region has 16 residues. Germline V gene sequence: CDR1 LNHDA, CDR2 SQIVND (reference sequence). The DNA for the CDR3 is TGTGCCAGTAGTAAACGCAGGGGGAGTGAACACACTGAAGCTTTCTTT. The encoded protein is CASSKRRGSEHTEAFF.

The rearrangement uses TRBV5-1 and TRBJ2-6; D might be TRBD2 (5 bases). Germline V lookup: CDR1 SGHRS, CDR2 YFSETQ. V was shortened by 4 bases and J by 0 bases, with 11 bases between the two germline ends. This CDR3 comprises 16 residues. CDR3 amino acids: CASSARGFSGANVLTF. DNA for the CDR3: TGCGCCAGCAGCGCCCGGGGTTTCTCTGGGGCCAACGTCCTGACTTTC.

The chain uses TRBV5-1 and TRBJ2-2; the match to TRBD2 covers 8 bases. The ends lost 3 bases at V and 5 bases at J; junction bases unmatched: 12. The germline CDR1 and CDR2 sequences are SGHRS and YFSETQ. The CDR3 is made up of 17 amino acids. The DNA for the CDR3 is TGCGCCAGCAGCTCCTTGGCGGGGGGTTACAAGACCGGGGAGCTGTTTTTT. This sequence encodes CASSSLAGGYKTGELFF.

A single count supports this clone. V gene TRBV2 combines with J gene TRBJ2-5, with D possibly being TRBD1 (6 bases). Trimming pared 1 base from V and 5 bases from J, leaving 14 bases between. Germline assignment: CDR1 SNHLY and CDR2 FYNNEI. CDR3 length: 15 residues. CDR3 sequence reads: CASSEGQGYPETQYF. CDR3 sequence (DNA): TGTGCCAGCAGTGAAGGGCAGGGGTATCCGGAGACCCAGTACTTC.